Listed here are 14 T cell receptor beta chains from one sample, sequenced in a study of blood T cell repertoires in COVID-19 (dated by TCRdb to 2020 to 2021). Receptor libraries were prepared by the immunoSEQ multiplex PCR assay. Held by TCRdb, this immuneACCESS table contains in-frame sequences only and omits some clones. Under half of the omission traces to an unresolved V gene where checked; the cause of the rest is unknown. Within this sample are just under 350,000 clones, with roughly 90% of them counted one time only. The ten largest clones take up approximately 7.4% of the sample. Sequenced sample: peripheral blood. The receptors shown here come from a woman in her 70s with COVID-19, enrolled during active disease.

The chain's CDR3 is CASSEWTATYEQYF. CDR3 sequence (DNA): TGTGCCAGCAGTGAATGGACAGCAACCTACGAGCAGTACTTC. The chain carries TRBV6-1 and TRBJ2-7, with D possibly TRBD1 on 6 matching bases. Germline loops: CDR1 MNHNS, CDR2 SASEGT. With 2 bases removed from V and 2 bases from J, the gap between germline ends came to 10 bases. CDR3 length: 14 residues.

This clone was counted once. The chain couples TRBV4-2 to TRBJ1-1, with D tentatively TRBD1 (5 bases). Germline-derived CDR1 and CDR2 are LGHNA and YNFKEQ. The CDR3 consists of 19 residues. With 1 base removed from V and 4 bases from J, the gap between germline ends came to 25 bases. CDR3 sequence: CASSQVGQKRGEDGTEAFF. CDR3 DNA: TGTGCCAGCAGCCAAGTCGGGCAGAAGCGAGGGGAGGATGGCACTGAAGCTTTCTTT.

The rearrangement uses TRBV4-3 and TRBJ2-3; 8 nucleotides match TRBD1. Trimming at V came to 3 bases and at J to 5 bases, leaving 13 bases not matched to a gene. CDR3 length equals 17 residues. Germline V gene lookup returns CDR1 LGHNA and CDR2 YSLEER. CDR3 region: CASSQGQGAGLRDTQYF. The CDR3 DNA follows: TGCGCCAGCAGCCAGGGTCAGGGGGCGGGGTTGAGAGATACGCAGTATTTT.

The chain has TRBV10-1 and TRBJ1-4; no firm D call. Germline lookup yields CDR1 WNHNN and CDR2 SYGVQD (reference sequence). V lost 0 bases to trimming and J lost 2 bases, with 10 bases between them. The CDR3 contains 16 residues. CDR3 coding DNA: TGCGCCAGCAGTGAGTCCGGCGAGGTGACTAATGAAAAACTGTTTTTT. Amino acids: CASSESGEVTNEKLFF.

The rearrangement joins TRBV4-1 to TRBJ1-6; maybe TRBD1 (5 bases). This CDR3 region has 16 residues. Germline V CDR1 and CDR2: MGHRA, YSYEKL. The V and J ends lost 3 bases and 7 bases respectively, with 16 bases between them. CDR3 DNA: TGCGCCAGCAGCCAGACTACCGGGACTCGGAATTCACCCCTCCACTTT. Its protein product is CASSQTTGTRNSPLHF.

The chain has TRBV5-4 and TRBJ1-4; D may be TRBD1 (5 bases). The germline gives CDR1 SGHNT, CDR2 YYREEE (reference sequence). The V end lost 0 bases, the J end lost 8 bases, and 11 bases lay between the germline ends. This CDR3 is 14 amino acids long. CDR3: CASSLGGTGEKLFF. Here the CDR3 DNA reads TGTGCCAGCAGCTTGGGGGGGACTGGGGAAAAACTGTTTTTT.

This chain uses TRBV6-5 with TRBJ1-1; 7 bases line up with TRBD1. The CDR3 covers 13 residues. Germline V gene sequence: CDR1 MNHEY, CDR2 SVGAGI. V trimming: 7 bases; J trimming: 12 bases; junction bases outside the gene matches: 14. The CDR3 sequence is CASTNGRGRGTFF. CDR3 nucleotides: TGTGCCAGCACCAACGGGAGGGGGCGGGGGACTTTCTTT.

The chain links TRBV18 to TRBJ1-5; 10 bases map to TRBD1. The CDR3 is made up of 15 amino acids. Trimming removed 9 bases from V and 9 bases from J; junction bases left unmatched: 14. Germline values: CDR1 KGHSH, CDR2 LQKENI. CDR3 coding DNA: TGTGCCAGTTCGCCGGGACAGGGGACTTCGGGGCCCCAGCATTTT. This codes for CASSPGQGTSGPQHF. Full variable domain (outside the CDR3, taken from reference TRBV18 and TRBJ1-5): NAGVMQNPRHLVRRRGQEARLRCSPMKGHSHVYWYRQLPEEGLKFMVYLQKENIIDESGMPKERFSAEFPKEGPSILRIQQVVRGDSAAYFCASSPGQGTSGPQHFGDGTRLSIL.

The chain links TRBV5-8 to TRBJ2-4; a possible D gene is TRBD2 (5 bases). Trimming removed 1 base from V and 0 bases from J, with 17 bases in between. The length of the CDR3 is 18 residues. CDR1 and CDR2 (germline): SGHTS, YDEGEE. CDR3 in amino acids: CASSLSLLRGVAKNIQYF. CDR3 sequence (DNA): TGTGCCAGCAGCTTGAGTCTCCTCCGGGGTGTAGCCAAAAACATTCAGTACTTC.

The rearrangement links TRBV7-9 to TRBJ2-5; 9 bases agree with TRBD2. V was pared by 4 bases and J by 5 bases, with 14 bases of the junction left unmatched. The CDR3 is 17 amino acids. Germline V gene sequence: CDR1 SEHNR, CDR2 FQNEAQ (reference sequence). CDR3 region: CASSSEPSGTSPETQYF. CDR3 in DNA: TGTGCCAGCAGCTCGGAACCCTCCGGGACTAGCCCTGAGACCCAGTACTTC.

The rearrangement joins TRBV18 to TRBJ1-4; the D is unclear. The CDR3 sequence is 13 residues long. V lost 6 bases and J 8 bases, leaving 13 bases between the germline ends. The germline CDR1 and CDR2 sequences are KGHSH and LQKENI. CDR3 bases: TGTGCCAGCTCTCAAGCGACCGTCGAAAAACTGTTTTTT. Translating gives CASSQATVEKLFF.

This sequence joins TRBV5-1 and TRBJ2-7, with D maybe TRBD2 (5 bases). V lost 5 bases, J lost 6 bases, and 9 bases lay in between. CDR1 and CDR2 from the germline V gene are SGHRS and YFSETQ. The CDR3 length is 11 residues. The CDR3 region has the DNA TGCGCCAGCAGGGAGGCTTTCGAGCAGTACTTC. Protein product: CASREAFEQYF.

The chain employs TRBV30 and TRBJ1-2; 9 bases are shared with TRBD1. CDR3 length: 12 residues. Germline V gives CDR1 GTSNPN, CDR2 SVGIG (reference sequence). The V and J ends lost 7 bases and 6 bases, in that order; junction bases with no gene match: 6. CDR3 sequence (DNA): TGTGCCTCCGGGGACAGGGAGGATGGCTACACCTTC. Protein sequence: CASGDREDGYTF. Full variable domain (missing parts from reference TRBV30 and TRBJ1-2): SQTIHQWPATLVQPVGSPLSLECTVEGTSNPNLYWYRQAAGRGLQLLFYSVGIGQISSEVPQNLSASRPQDRQFILSSKKLLLSDSGFYLCASGDREDGYTFGSGTRLTVV.

The rearrangement joins TRBV28 to TRBJ1-2, with 7 bases fitting TRBD1. The V gene's germline CDR1 is MDHEN and CDR2 SYDVKM. The CDR3 covers 12 residues. After removal of 10 bases from V and 4 bases from J, the junction contained 6 bases not matched to a gene. CDR3 in DNA: TGTGCCACCCGGGACAGACTCTATGGCTACACCTTC. It encodes CATRDRLYGYTF.